What follows are 3 T cell receptor beta chains derived from one specimen sequenced in a study of cytomegalovirus exposure and HLA in healthy donors. The study ran its PCR with 60 Vbeta and 13 Jbeta primers. Clones were sequenced by immunoSEQ multiplex PCR, and TCRdb holds only the in-frame ones, with some missing. The sample lists some 120,000 clones, roughly 80% occurring once. The sample consisted of PBMCs. The receptors stem from a male donor in good health and CMV-seronegative.

A remark on this clone: One junction end does not reproduce the germline sequence, and a read error may be involved. The V and J genes are TRBV15 and TRBJ2-7; D remains unclear. The CDR3 has 16 amino acids. Germline V CDR1 and CDR2: LNHNV, YYDKDF (reference sequence). In DNA, the CDR3 is TGTGCCACCAGCAGAGACAGACAACCTCTTTCCTACGAGCAGTGCTTC. Its translation: CATSRDRQPLSYEQCF.

As DNA, the CDR3 is TGTGCCAGCAGTGACAAAATCAGGGGGCATCAGCCCCAGCATTTT. It yields the protein CASSDKIRGHQPQHF. The chain combines TRBV6-4 with TRBJ1-5, with 8 bases identical to TRBD1. J lost 5 bases, V lost 2 bases, and 5 bases had no gene match. The CDR3 totals 15 residues. Germline-derived CDR1 and CDR2 are MRHNA and SNTAGT.

The chain has TRBV11-2 and TRBJ1-1; D unclear. The CDR3 is made up of 13 amino acids. Trimming shortened V by 5 bases and J by 1 base, and 8 bases separated the two germline ends. Germline V gene data show CDR1 as SGHAT and CDR2 as FQNNGV. Here the CDR3 DNA reads TGTGCCAGCAGCCTGGAGGCGAACACTGAAGCTTTCTTT. Translation: CASSLEANTEAFF.